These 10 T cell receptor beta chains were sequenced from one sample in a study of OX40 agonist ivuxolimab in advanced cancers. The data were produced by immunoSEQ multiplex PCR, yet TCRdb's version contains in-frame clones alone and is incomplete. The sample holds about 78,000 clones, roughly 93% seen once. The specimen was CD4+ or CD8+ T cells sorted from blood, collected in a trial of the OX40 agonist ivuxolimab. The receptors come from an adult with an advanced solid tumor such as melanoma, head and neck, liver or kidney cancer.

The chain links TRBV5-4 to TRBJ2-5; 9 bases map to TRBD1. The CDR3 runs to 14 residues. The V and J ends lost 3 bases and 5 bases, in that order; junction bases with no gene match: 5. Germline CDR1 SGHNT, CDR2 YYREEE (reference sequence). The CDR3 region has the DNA TGTGCCAGCAGCTACAGGGGGCCAGGGGAGACCCAGTACTTC. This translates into CASSYRGPGETQYF.

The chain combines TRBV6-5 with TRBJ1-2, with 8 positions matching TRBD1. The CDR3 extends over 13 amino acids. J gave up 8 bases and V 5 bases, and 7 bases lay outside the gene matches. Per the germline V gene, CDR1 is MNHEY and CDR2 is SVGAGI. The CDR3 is CASSTPGGWGYTF. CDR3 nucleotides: TGTGCCAGCAGTACCCCAGGGGGCTGGGGCTACACCTTC.

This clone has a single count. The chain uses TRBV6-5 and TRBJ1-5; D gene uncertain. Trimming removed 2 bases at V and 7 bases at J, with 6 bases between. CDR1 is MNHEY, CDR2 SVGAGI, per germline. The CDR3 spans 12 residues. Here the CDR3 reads CASSYPGQPQHF. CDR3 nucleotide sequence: TGTGCCAGCAGTTACCCTGGCCAGCCCCAGCATTTT.

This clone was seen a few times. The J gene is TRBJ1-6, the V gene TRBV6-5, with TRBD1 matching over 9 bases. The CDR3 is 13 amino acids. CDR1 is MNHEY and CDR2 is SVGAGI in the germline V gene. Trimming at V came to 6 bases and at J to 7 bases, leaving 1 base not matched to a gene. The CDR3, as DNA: TGTGCCAGCAGGGGGACAGGGAATTCACCCCTCCACTTT. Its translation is CASRGTGNSPLHF.

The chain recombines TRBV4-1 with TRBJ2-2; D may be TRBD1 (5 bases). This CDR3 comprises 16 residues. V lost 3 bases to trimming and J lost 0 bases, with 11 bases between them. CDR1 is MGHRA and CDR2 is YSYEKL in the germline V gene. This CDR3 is CASSQRTGTNTGELFF. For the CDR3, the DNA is TGCGCCAGCAGCCAGCGTACAGGAACGAACACCGGGGAGCTGTTTTTT.

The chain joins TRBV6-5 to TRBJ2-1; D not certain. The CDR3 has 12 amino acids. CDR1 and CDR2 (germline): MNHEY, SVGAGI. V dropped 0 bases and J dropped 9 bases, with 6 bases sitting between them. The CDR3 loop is CASSYSGFEQFF. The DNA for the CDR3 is TGTGCCAGCAGTTACTCAGGTTTTGAGCAGTTCTTC.

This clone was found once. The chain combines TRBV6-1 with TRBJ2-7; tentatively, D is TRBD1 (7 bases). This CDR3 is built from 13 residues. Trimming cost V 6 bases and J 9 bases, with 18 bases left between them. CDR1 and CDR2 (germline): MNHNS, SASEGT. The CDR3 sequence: CASREGTVAVQYF. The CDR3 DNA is TGTGCCAGCAGGGAGGGGACAGTTGCAGTGCAGTACTTC.

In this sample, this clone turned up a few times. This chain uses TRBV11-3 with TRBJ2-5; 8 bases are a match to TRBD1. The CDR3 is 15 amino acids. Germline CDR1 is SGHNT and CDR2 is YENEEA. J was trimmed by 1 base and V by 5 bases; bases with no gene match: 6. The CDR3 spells CASSPGGTSQETQYF. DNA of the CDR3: TGTGCCAGCAGCCCAGGGGGCACTAGCCAAGAGACCCAGTACTTC.

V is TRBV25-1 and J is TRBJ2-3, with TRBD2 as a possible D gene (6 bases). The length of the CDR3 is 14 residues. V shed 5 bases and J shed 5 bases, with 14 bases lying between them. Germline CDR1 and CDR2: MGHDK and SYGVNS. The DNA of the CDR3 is TGTGCCAGCAGTCCCCGGGGGTTTGGAGATACGCAGTATTTT. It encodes CASSPRGFGDTQYF.

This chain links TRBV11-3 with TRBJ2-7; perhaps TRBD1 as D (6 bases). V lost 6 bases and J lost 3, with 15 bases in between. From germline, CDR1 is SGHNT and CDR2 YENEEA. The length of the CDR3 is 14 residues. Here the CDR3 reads CASSPGGNLYEQYF. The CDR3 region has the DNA TGTGCCAGCAGTCCTGGGGGCAACCTCTACGAGCAGTACTTC.